The sample holds one count of the clone carrying this TCR beta chain. The antigen remains undetermined. The sample is drawn from a study of cytomegalovirus exposure and HLA in healthy donors. Overall study results and limits: It was only CMV serostatus that was available as immune exposure information.

Vbeta (60) and Jbeta (13) primers were used in the PCR. Sequencing was performed with immunoSEQ multiplex PCR; in TCRdb, only in-frame clones are kept and a portion is missing. There are roughly 160,000 clones in the sample; approximately 80% occur only once, and 8.5% lies in the top ten. The material sequenced was PBMCs. This clonotype was obtained from a male donor in good health and CMV-seropositive.

CDR3 protein: CASSLSLVTGGGYTF. The CDR3 coding sequence is TGTGCCAGCAGTTTATCACTCGTGACAGGGGGAGGCTACACCTTC. The rearrangement links TRBV27 to TRBJ1-2, with TRBD1 identical over 9 bases. V dropped 0 bases and J dropped 8; count of bases not matched to a gene: 7. Germline CDR1 and CDR2: MNHEY and SMNVEV (reference sequence). The CDR3 loop spans 15 amino acids.